This is a list of T cell receptor beta chains from one sample in a study of OX40 agonist ivuxolimab in advanced cancers. TCRdb's copy holds only in-frame clones and misses some; the assay was immunoSEQ multiplex PCR. The sample yields under 95,000 clones, about 90% seen once. Sequencing used CD4+ or CD8+ T cells sorted from blood, obtained in a trial of the OX40 agonist ivuxolimab. These receptors all come from an adult with an advanced solid tumor such as melanoma, head and neck, liver or kidney cancer. The CDR3 runs from the conserved cysteine through the conserved F or W. The D gene is left open where the match is weak. Only some rows state a clone size, as once, few, many or a class for expanded clones.

few,TRBJ1-5,TRBD1,TRBV2,TGTGCCAGCAGTCGACAGGGTCTGGGCAATCAGCCCCAGCATTTT,CASSRQGLGNQPQHF
-,TRBJ2-2,TRBD1,TRBV28,TGTGCCAGCAGAACCGGGGGACAGGGCGTTGTCACCGGGGAGCTGTTTTTT,CASRTGGQGVVTGELFF
-,TRBJ1-1,-,TRBV30,TGTGCCCGCTCCCCTTCAGGGGCGATGACTGAAGCTTTCTTT,CARSPSGAMTEAFF
-,TRBJ2-7,-,TRBV2,TGTGCCAGCATAGAGGACTGGGATCGTGAGCAGTACTTC,CASIEDWDREQYF
-,TRBJ2-7,TRBD2,TRBV10-2,TGCGCCAGCAGAACGGGAGGGCCCGACGAGCAGTACTTC,CASRTGGPDEQYF
-,TRBJ2-7,-,TRBV9,TGTGCCAGCAGCCCGGGGGTGGGATTTCAGTACTTC,CASSPGVGFQYF
few,TRBJ1-5,-,TRBV10-2,TGCGCCAGCAGTGAAGGATATAGCAATCAGCCCCAGCATTTT,CASSEGYSNQPQHF
-,TRBJ2-1,TRBD2,TRBV5-1,TGCGCCAGCAGCGGCGGGCTAGCGGGAGGGCCGGTGGGTGAGCAGTTCTTC,CASSGGLAGGPVGEQFF
-,TRBJ1-1,TRBD1,TRBV19,TGTGCCAGTAGTACACCACGGGGGACAGGCTTGAACACTGAAGCTTTCTTT,CASSTPRGTGLNTEAFF
-,TRBJ2-2,-,TRBV7-3,TGTGCCAGGTTTGCAGCGGGCACCGGGGAGCTGTTTTTT,CARFAAGTGELFF
-,TRBJ2-1,-,TRBV9,TGTGCCAGCAGCTCTTCGGGGGAATGGAATGAGCAGTTCTTC,CASSSSGEWNEQFF
once,TRBJ2-7,-,TRBV6-6,TGTGCCAGCCGAACGGCCTCGACACTTGCCTACGAGCAGTACTTC,CASRTASTLAYEQYF
-,TRBJ1-4,-,TRBV19,TGTGCCAGTAGTATCGACAGGCCTAATGAAAAACTGTTTTTT,CASSIDRPNEKLFF
few,TRBJ1-4,TRBD1,TRBV4-1,TGCGCCAGCAGCCAGGGGGACAGGGAGGAAAAACTGTTTTTT,CASSQGDREEKLFF
-,TRBJ2-7,TRBD1,TRBV9,TGTGCCAGCAGCCTGGGACAGGGTGGCTACGAGCAGTACTTC,CASSLGQGGYEQYF
-,TRBJ1-3,-,TRBV29-1,TGCAGCGTTGGGGGACTTTCTGGAAACACCATATATTTT,CSVGGLSGNTIYF
-,TRBJ2-7,-,TRBV5-4,TGTGCCAGCAGCCCCGTGGAGGGTTTGGCCTACGAGCAGTACTTC,CASSPVEGLAYEQYF
-,TRBJ2-1,-,TRBV2,TGTGCCAGCAGTCCTATTAATGAGCAGTTCTTC,CASSPINEQFF
-,TRBJ2-7,-,TRBV7-9,TGTGCCAGCAGCTCCCGGGACACCTCCTACGAGCAGTACTTC,CASSSRDTSYEQYF
-,TRBJ2-1,TRBD2,TRBV11-3,TGTGCCAGCAGCCCTAGCGGGACCACCTACAATGAGCAGTTCTTC,CASSPSGTTYNEQFF
-,TRBJ1-1,-,TRBV9,TGTGCCAGCAGCGCGATAAGGGGTGACACTGAAGCTTTCTTT,CASSAIRGDTEAFF
-,TRBJ2-3,-,TRBV4-2,TGTGCCAGCAGCTTCGCCGGTGGGCTAGCCAGTCAAGATACGCAGTATTTT,CASSFAGGLASQDTQYF
-,TRBJ1-1,-,TRBV11-1,TGTGCCAGCAGACCTGCACCCACTGAAGCTTTCTTT,CASRPAPTEAFF
-,TRBJ2-7,TRBD1,TRBV29-1,TGCAGCGTTGGGGCAGGGGGCACCTACGAGCAGTACTTC,CSVGAGGTYEQYF
-,TRBJ2-7,-,TRBV14,TGTGCCAGCAGCCATGGGTACGAGCAGTACTTC,CASSHGYEQYF
-,TRBJ1-1,-,TRBV9,TGTGCCAGCAGCGTAGCTGGGGGACTTAACACTGAAGCTTTCTTT,CASSVAGGLNTEAFF
-,TRBJ1-5,-,TRBV4-1,TGCGCCAGCAGCCAAGCTAATATGGGTACTTACTCGGGGCCCCAGCATTTT,CASSQANMGTYSGPQHF
-,TRBJ2-7,-,TRBV11-3,TGTGCCAGCAGCTTAGATGGGCGGGACCGCTACGAGCAGTACTTC,CASSLDGRDRYEQYF
-,TRBJ1-1,-,TRBV13,TGTGCCAGCAGCTTAGGCACTGAGGACACTGAAGCTTTCTTT,CASSLGTEDTEAFF
-,TRBJ2-5,-,TRBV27,TGTGCCAGCAGGCCCGTGGGATACCAAGAGACCCAGTACTTC,CASRPVGYQETQYF
once,TRBJ2-1,TRBD2,TRBV4-1,TGCGCCAGCAGCCAAGATTGGGGGAGGGGCGATGAGCAGTTCTTC,CASSQDWGRGDEQFF
-,TRBJ2-7,-,TRBV6-5,TGTGCCAGCAGTAACGAATACGAGCAGTACTTC,CASSNEYEQYF
-,TRBJ1-5,-,TRBV16,TGTGCCAGCAGCCAATCCCAGGTGCGCAATCAGCCCCAGCATTTT,CASSQSQVRNQPQHF
-,TRBJ2-7,TRBD1,TRBV28,TGTGCCAGCAGTTCGTGGACAGGGTCAAGCTCCTACGAGCAGTACTTC,CASSSWTGSSSYEQYF
-,TRBJ2-7,TRBD1,TRBV28,TGTGCCAGCAGTTTTCACCTGACAGGGGGGTCCTACGAGCAGTACTTC,CASSFHLTGGSYEQYF
-,TRBJ2-5,TRBD1,TRBV7-9,TGTGCCAGCAGCGCTACAGGGGGGGAGACCCAGTACTTC,CASSATGGETQYF